The clone carrying this TCR beta chain turned up a few times. No antigen is known for it. This sample is drawn from a study of CD8 T cells in ankylosing spondylitis. Study-level results: There was a TCR beta motif, made of 7 to 9 highly homologous variants, that appeared characteristic of ankylosing spondylitis blood. Some motif variants were previously reported in reactive arthritis synovial fluid and blood. It was reported that disease-linked clones were significantly enriched in matched ankylosing spondylitis synovial fluid.

For TCR beta, libraries came from quantitative 5'-RACE with molecular barcodes. Each CDR3 protein gets one entry after TCRdb re-called the 5' RACE reads with MiXCR. The profile covers hundreds of thousands of distinct CDR3 sequences, with approximately 22% appearing a single time and about an eighth taken by the ten largest. The CDR3 length is 12 residues. In germline, CDR1 is DFQATT, CDR2 SNEGSKA (reference sequence). V lost 6 bases, J lost 4 bases, and 12 bases lay in between. Material: blood, either unsorted or a sorted T cell fraction (not recorded which). This TCR came from a male donor with ankylosing spondylitis or in good health (not recorded which). The chain couples TRBV20-1 to TRBJ2-5; weak D call: TRBD1 (5 bases). CDR3 DNA: TGCAGTGCCCTGACAGAGTCAGAGACCCAGTACTTC. Its translation is CSALTESETQYF.